This is a list of T cell receptor beta chains from one sample in a study of cytomegalovirus exposure and HLA in healthy donors. Measured with immunoSEQ multiplex PCR; TCRdb has only the in-frame clones, and not every one. The sample has some 110,000 clones; roughly three quarters are singletons. Sequenced: PBMCs. The receptors originated from a man between 45 and 60 years old in good health and CMV-seropositive. Both conserved end residues are part of each CDR3. D genes are given only for firm matches. Where a row states a size, it is once, few, many or the class of an expanded clone; other rows omit it.

V	D	size	J	CDR3	DNA
TRBV2	TRBD1	-	TRBJ2-6	CASSDGQVSGANVLTF	TGTGCCAGCAGTGATGGACAGGTATCTGGGGCCAACGTCCTGACTTTC
TRBV19	TRBD1	-	TRBJ2-7	CAAAQGESSSYEQYF	TGTGCCGCCGCCCAGGGGGAAAGTAGCTCCTACGAGCAGTACTTC
TRBV6-5	-	-	TRBJ1-6	CASSYGWGRTNSPLHF	TGTGCCAGCAGTTACGGGTGGGGCCGGACGAATTCACCCCTCCACTTT
TRBV7-9	-	few	TRBJ2-1	CASSLAQGRGYNEQFF	TGTGCCAGCAGCTTAGCCCAGGGGAGGGGCTACAATGAGCAGTTCTTC
TRBV6-1	-	-	TRBJ2-3	CASRELRGVSTDTQYF	TGTGCCAGCAGGGAACTCAGGGGGGTTAGCACAGATACGCAGTATTTT
TRBV4-2	-	once	TRBJ1-5	CASSLPGGNQPQHF	TGTGCCAGCAGCCTGCCGGGGGGCAATCAGCCCCAGCATTTT
TRBV7-9	TRBD2	-	TRBJ2-2	CASSFPGGANTGELFF	TGTGCCAGCAGCTTTCCCGGGGGGGCGAACACCGGGGAGCTGTTTTTT
TRBV5-4	TRBD1	-	TRBJ1-4	CASSSKGATNEKLFF	TGTGCCAGCAGCTCTAAGGGGGCGACTAATGAAAAACTGTTTTTT
TRBV19	TRBD1	-	TRBJ2-1	CASNLGQASYNEQFF	TGTGCCAGTAACTTAGGACAGGCGTCCTACAATGAGCAGTTCTTC
TRBV27	-	-	TRBJ2-1	CASSLMALTSSYNEQFF	TGTGCCAGCAGTTTAATGGCCCTAACTAGCTCCTACAATGAGCAGTTCTTC
TRBV6-5	-	-	TRBJ2-7	CASHSISTYEQYF	TGTGCCAGCCACAGTATCTCAACCTACGAGCAGTACTTC
TRBV6-5	TRBD1	-	TRBJ2-7	CASSLKGQGNSYEQYF	TGTGCCAGCAGTTTAAAGGGACAGGGGAACTCCTACGAGCAGTACTTC
TRBV15	-	-	TRBJ1-1	CATSRDREGSTEAFF	TGTGCCACCAGCAGAGATCGGGAAGGGAGTACTGAAGCTTTCTTT
TRBV28	TRBD2	once	TRBJ2-5	CASSFRAGDGTQYF	TGTGCCAGCAGTTTTAGAGCGGGAGACGGGACCCAGTACTTC
TRBV7-2	-	once	TRBJ2-1	CASSLQSGAVILYNEQFF	TGTGCCAGCAGCTTACAATCTGGGGCCGTCATCCTTTACAATGAGCAGTTCTTC
TRBV11-2	-	-	TRBJ1-1	CASTQWRGSGTEAFF	TGTGCCAGCACTCAATGGAGGGGCTCGGGCACTGAAGCTTTCTTT
TRBV2	TRBD1	-	TRBJ1-1	CASSVGQGPTAFF	TGTGCCAGCAGTGTGGGACAGGGTCCGACTGCTTTCTTT
TRBV27	TRBD1	-	TRBJ1-4	CASRGGTGGTNEKLFF	TGTGCCAGCAGGGGGGGGACAGGTGGGACTAATGAAAAACTGTTTTTT
TRBV18	TRBD1	-	TRBJ2-3	CASSVTGGTDTQYF	TGTGCCAGCTCAGTAACAGGGGGCACAGATACGCAGTATTTT
TRBV29-1	-	once	TRBJ1-1	CSGRQLTEAFF	TGCAGCGGGAGACAGCTCACTGAAGCTTTCTTT
TRBV28	-	once	TRBJ1-4	CASSSAPMEGTNEKLFF	TGTGCCAGCAGTTCGGCCCCCATGGAGGGAACTAATGAAAAACTGTTTTTT
TRBV2	-	once	TRBJ2-2	CASRKDNPNTGELFF	TGTGCCAGCAGAAAGGACAACCCGAACACCGGGGAGCTGTTTTTT
TRBV19	TRBD1	-	TRBJ2-7	CATRRTGALEQYF	TGTGCCACTCGCCGGACAGGGGCCCTCGAGCAGTACTTC
TRBV27	-	-	TRBJ2-7	CASSLSGSYEQYF	TGTGCCAGCAGTTTATCAGGGAGTTACGAGCAGTACTTC
TRBV27	-	-	TRBJ2-4	CASSLLDRPNIQYF	TGTGCCAGCAGCTTATTGGACAGACCAAACATTCAGTACTTC
TRBV25-1	-	-	TRBJ2-7	CASSERGYEQYF	TGTGCCAGCAGTGAACGGGGCTACGAGCAGTACTTC
TRBV7-6	TRBD2	-	TRBJ2-7	CASSLTSGGGYEQYF	TGTGCCAGCAGCCTTACAAGCGGGGGGGGCTACGAGCAGTACTTC
TRBV7-2	TRBD1	few	TRBJ1-1	CASSPTGGTEAFF	TGTGCCAGCAGCCCGACAGGGGGTACTGAAGCTTTCTTT
TRBV28	TRBD2	few	TRBJ2-1	CASSFLGGRRYNEQFF	TGTGCCAGCAGTTTCCTTGGCGGGAGAAGATACAATGAGCAGTTCTTC
TRBV2	-	-	TRBJ2-3	CASSAQGGDIEQYF	TGTGCCAGCAGTGCCCAGGGAGGCGATATCGAGCAGTATTTT
TRBV4-3	-	-	TRBJ1-4	CASSHPGHTNEKLFF	TGCGCCAGCAGCCATCCGGGACATACGAATGAAAAACTGTTTTTT
TRBV5-6	TRBD1	-	TRBJ2-4	CASSWDRGSKNIQYF	TGTGCCAGCAGCTGGGACAGGGGCTCCAAAAACATTCAGTACTTC
TRBV18	TRBD2	-	TRBJ2-3	CASSPSGVNTDTQYF	TGTGCCAGCTCCCCCAGCGGGGTTAACACAGATACGCAGTATTTT
TRBV7-9	-	-	TRBJ1-3	CASSFAGNTIYF	TGTGCCAGCAGCTTCGCTGGAAACACCATATATTTT
TRBV18	TRBD1	-	TRBJ1-1	CASSLDRGNTEAFF	TGTGCCAGCTCACTAGACAGGGGGAACACTGAAGCTTTCTTT
TRBV7-2	TRBD2	-	TRBJ2-7	CASSRQRGAAYEQYF	TGTGCCAGCAGCCGCCAGCGGGGGGCCGCCTACGAGCAGTACTTC
TRBV5-1	-	-	TRBJ1-3	CASSSAGLVSGNTIYF	TGCGCCAGCAGCTCAGCTGGGCTCGTCTCTGGAAACACCATATATTTT
TRBV7-2	TRBD2	-	TRBJ2-7	CASSLGLAGAFEQYF	TGTGCCAGCAGCTTAGGACTAGCGGGAGCATTCGAGCAGTACTTC
TRBV7-9	-	-	TRBJ1-1	CASSLPSNTEAFF	TGTGCCAGCAGCTTACCGTCGAACACTGAAGCTTTCTTT
TRBV7-2	-	-	TRBJ1-6	CASTRGAGLNSPLHF	TGTGCCAGCACCCGCGGCGCAGGGCTGAATTCACCCCTCCACTTT
TRBV9	-	-	TRBJ1-1	CASSGEGVGRDTEAFF	TGTGCCAGCAGCGGCGAGGGTGTGGGTCGCGACACTGAAGCTTTCTTT
TRBV28	TRBD2	-	TRBJ2-1	CASSLGLAGYNEQFF	TGTGCCAGCAGTTTGGGACTAGCGGGCTACAATGAGCAGTTCTTC